This T cell receptor (beta chain) was captured in a study of blood T cell repertoires in COVID-19. As for the study in general: Collection of acute and convalescent COVID-19 samples took place in the United States, Italy and Spain.

TCRdb's table, derived via immunoSEQ multiplex PCR, lists solely in-frame clones and lacks some. In the table there are approximately 15,000 clones, around 90% of which are singletons. This TCR was sampled from a human donor in a cohort sampled during active COVID-19. Sequencing input: peripheral blood.

The CDR3, as DNA: TGCGCCAGCAGCTCGCGACAGGGGACCGGGGAGCTGTTTTTT. Translating gives CASSSRQGTGELFF. This sequence joins TRBV5-1 and TRBJ2-2; 8 nucleotides align to TRBD1. J was trimmed by 5 bases and V by 3 bases; bases with no gene match: 3. CDR3 size: 14 residues. Per the germline V gene, CDR1 is SGHRS and CDR2 is YFSETQ.